This TCR beta chain was retrieved from a study of T-cell reconstitution after alpha-beta-depleted transplantation in children. Preparation of the TCRbeta library used unique molecular identifiers. TCRdb analysed the PCR reads with MiXCR anew, one entry per CDR3 protein. Of hundreds of thousands of distinct CDR3 sequences in the sample, 16% are singletons; the top ten hold approximately 1%. The CDR3 has 17 residues. This sequence originates from a human donor who donated a stem cell graft to a child with acute myeloid leukemia. The source material was PBMCs from the stem cell graft donor, sampled from the stem cell graft. The chain couples TRBV21-1 to TRBJ2-3; no DNA check was done on the table's D call, TRBD2. TRBV21-1 is a pseudogene. The CDR3 region has the DNA TGTGCCAGCAGCAAAGTCATCGGGACTCCTAGCACAGATACGCAGTATTTT. It encodes CASSKVIGTPSTDTQYF.